The next 20 T cell receptor beta chains were all read from a single sample in a study of early T cells in non-severe SARS-CoV-2 infection. TCRdb used MiXCR to reprocess the 5' RACE reads, holding one entry per CDR3 protein. The table has 46,000 or so distinct CDR3 sequences, almost 7.5% seen once; the top ten hold around 7.9%. Material: whole blood. These receptors were obtained from an adult who was a healthcare worker with PCR-confirmed SARS-CoV-2 infection or an uninfected control (not recorded which).

This clonotype has ten or more counts. CDR3 sequence: CASSVRRGLGNEQFF. The CDR3 region has the DNA TGTGCCAGCTCCGTAAGACGGGGGCTCGGCAATGAGCAGTTCTTC. This chain connects TRBV6-2 or TRBV6-3 to TRBJ2-1; D may correspond to TRBD1 or TRBD2 (6 bases each). The CDR3 consists of 15 residues. Trimming shortened V by 8 bases and J by 6 bases, and 20 bases separated the two germline ends. Per the germline V gene, CDR1 is MNHEY and CDR2 is SVGEGT.

The CDR3 spells CASSHGDRWRDNEQFF. Here the CDR3 DNA reads TGTGCCAGCAGCCACGGAGACAGGTGGCGTGACAATGAGCAGTTCTTC. The rearrangement uses TRBV4-2 and TRBJ2-1; possible D gene TRBD1, 6 bases. Between the trimmed V and J ends, which lost 3 bases and 5 bases, there was a span of 17 bases. This CDR3 contains 16 residues. Germline V CDR1 and CDR2: LGHNA, YNFKEQ.

This clonotype has only a few counts. V gene TRBV5-1 combines with J gene TRBJ2-7; unclear D gene. The germline V gene has CDR1 SGHRS and CDR2 YFSETQ. V was trimmed by 7 bases and J by 3 bases, leaving 20 bases between them. This CDR3 contains 15 residues. The CDR3: CASASSASNGYEQYF. CDR3 sequence (DNA): TGCGCCAGCGCGTCCTCAGCCTCAAACGGCTACGAGCAGTACTTC.

Many counts were recorded for this clonotype. This chain connects TRBV5-1 to TRBJ1-6; 7 bases agree with TRBD1. With 0 bases clipped from V and 8 bases from J, the junction kept 5 bases outside the gene matches. The CDR3 runs 15 residues. Germline CDR1 reads SGHRS; CDR2 reads YFSETQ. CDR3 amino acids: CASSLAGQRYSPLHF. DNA of the CDR3: TGCGCCAGCAGCTTGGCGGGACAGCGTTATTCACCCCTCCACTTT.

At least ten counts were recorded for this clonotype. This chain joins TRBV29-1 and TRBJ1-1; 7 nucleotides match TRBD1. This CDR3 region has 12 residues. Germline V gene data show CDR1 as SQVTM and CDR2 as ANQGSEA. Trimming at V came to 7 bases and at J to 7 bases, leaving 9 bases not matched to a gene. CDR3 amino acids: CSARYDRVEAFF. CDR3 nucleotides: TGCAGCGCCCGATACGACAGGGTTGAAGCTTTCTTT.

This clonotype has ten or more counts. The genes are TRBV24-1 and TRBJ1-5; TRBD1 agrees at 7 bases. With 5 bases clipped from V and 4 bases from J, the junction kept 4 bases outside the gene matches. This CDR3 is 14 amino acids long. Germline loops: CDR1 KGHDR, CDR2 SFDVKD. CDR3 bases: TGTGCCACCAGTGCGCCAGGGGGAAATCAGCCCCAGCATTTT. Translating gives CATSAPGGNQPQHF.

This clonotype was counted ten times or more. V and J are TRBV7-9 and TRBJ2-5; possibly TRBD2 for D (5 bases). The CDR3 has 14 amino acids. Germline V CDR1 and CDR2: SEHNR, FQNEAQ (reference sequence). Trimming shortened V by 4 bases and J by 2 bases, and 11 bases separated the two germline ends. The DNA for the CDR3 is TGTGCCAGCAGCTCGAGAGGGATTCAAGAGACCCAGTACTTC. This translates into CASSSRGIQETQYF.

This clonotype was detected many times. The chain carries TRBV19 and TRBJ1-6; D is unclear. The V and J ends lost 9 bases and 0 bases respectively, with 12 bases between them. The CDR3 loop spans 15 amino acids. Germline values: CDR1 LNHDA, CDR2 SQIVND (reference sequence). The CDR3 nucleotides are TGTGCCAGCACTACCCGACTCTCCTATAATTCACCCCTCCACTTT. Translating it yields CASTTRLSYNSPLHF.

This clonotype appeared many times. The chain couples TRBV7-9 to TRBJ2-5; D not resolved. CDR3 length: 18 residues. The germline V gene has CDR1 SEHNR and CDR2 FQNEAQ (reference sequence). V dropped 3 bases and J dropped 0 bases, with 20 bases sitting between them. The CDR3 nucleotides are TGTGCCAGCAGCTTCTTCCCTCTTCAACATCCGTACCAAGAGACCCAGTACTTC. It translates to CASSFFPLQHPYQETQYF. The complete variable domain, with remaining parts taken from reference TRBV7-9 and TRBJ2-5, reads DTGVSQNPRHKITKRGQNVTFRCDPISEHNRLYWYRQTLGQGPEFLTYFQNEAQLEKSRLLSDRFSAERPKGSFSTLEIQRTEQGDSAMYLCASSFFPLQHPYQETQYFGPGTRLLVL.

This clonotype was observed many times. This chain links TRBV6-6 with TRBJ2-3, with D maybe TRBD1 (5 bases). CDR1 MNHNY and CDR2 SVGAGI come from the germline V gene (reference sequence). V lost 2 bases and J 0 bases, leaving 12 bases between the germline ends. The CDR3 extends over 16 amino acids. The chain's CDR3 is CASSYDRPPSTDTQYF. Here the CDR3 DNA reads TGTGCCAGCAGTTACGACAGACCTCCTAGCACAGATACGCAGTATTTT.

This clonotype was recorded a few times. V usage is TRBV29-1 and J usage is TRBJ2-7; TRBD1 is a possible D gene (6 bases). The CDR3 has 13 residues. Germline V gene lookup returns CDR1 SQVTM and CDR2 ANQGSEA. V lost 4 bases to trimming and J lost 6 bases, with 16 bases between them. CDR3 nucleotides: TGCAGCGTTGGAATGACAGGTTGGTCCGAGCAGTACTTC. This encodes CSVGMTGWSEQYF.

Many counts were recorded for this clonotype. The chain employs TRBV12-3 or TRBV12-4 and TRBJ1-5; D possibly corresponds to TRBD1 (6 bases). V shed 6 bases and J shed 0 bases, with 12 bases lying between them. CDR3 length: 15 residues. The CDR3 sequence is CASRVQGGSNQPQHF. The CDR3 DNA follows: TGTGCCAGCAGGGTACAGGGTGGTAGCAATCAGCCCCAGCATTTT.

The sample holds a few counts of this clonotype. This chain uses TRBV28 with TRBJ1-5; 10 bases are a match to TRBD1. V was pared by 4 bases and J by 0 bases, with 3 bases of the junction left unmatched. This CDR3 is 16 amino acids long. CDR1 and CDR2 from the germline V gene are MDHEN and SYDVKM. This CDR3 is CASSSGQGHSNQPQHF. CDR3 nucleotide sequence: TGTGCCAGCAGTTCGGGACAGGGGCATAGCAATCAGCCCCAGCATTTT.

This clonotype has more than one count but fewer than ten. The chain combines TRBV7-8 with TRBJ1-2; TRBD1 matches 7 bases. This CDR3 contains 15 residues. The germline CDR1 and CDR2 sequences are SGHVS and FQNEAQ. With 5 bases clipped from V and 3 bases from J, the junction kept 9 bases outside the gene matches. The CDR3 bases are TGTGCCAGCAGCCCTAGAGGGGGCGCGGACTATGGCTACACCTTC. Translation: CASSPRGGADYGYTF.

The sample holds many counts of this clonotype. This sequence joins TRBV28 and TRBJ2-4; D is undetermined. Trimming cost V 4 bases and J 7 bases, with 11 bases left between them. This CDR3 is 13 amino acids long. From germline, CDR1 is MDHEN and CDR2 SYDVKM. CDR3 DNA: TGTGCCAGCAGTTCCCAGACCCGGAACATTCAGTACTTC. The encoded protein is CASSSQTRNIQYF.

This clonotype was detected ten times or more. The chain couples TRBV7-2 to TRBJ2-3; no firm D call. The germline V and J ends were trimmed by 4 bases and 5 bases, with 10 bases remaining between them. Germline V gives CDR1 SGHTA, CDR2 FQGNSA. CDR3 length: 13 residues. In DNA form, the CDR3 reads TGTGCCAGCAGCTCTTCAGTGGGAGATACGCAGTATTTT. Its translation is CASSSSVGDTQYF.

For this clonotype: This may arise from a read error, as a much more abundant clone is one base away. The V and J genes are TRBV5-1 and TRBJ2-7, with D unclear. This CDR3 has 14 amino acids. Per germline, CDR1 SGHRS and CDR2 YFSETQ. V dropped 0 bases and J dropped 0 bases, with 7 bases sitting between them. The CDR3 nucleotides are TGCGCCAGCAGCTTGGTTTTGGTCTCCTACGAGCAGTACTTC. Translated, it gives CASSLVLVSYEQYF.

This clonotype has a count of ten or more. The chain has TRBV5-1 and TRBJ2-3, with 8 bases fitting TRBD2. The CDR3 is 17 residues long. Germline CDR1 is SGHRS and CDR2 is YFSETQ. Trimming removed 2 bases from V and 0 bases from J; junction bases left unmatched: 8. The CDR3 loop reads CASSFIGSGESTDTQYF. The CDR3 nucleotides read TGCGCCAGCAGCTTCATCGGTAGCGGGGAGAGCACAGATACGCAGTATTTT.

Ten or more counts support this clonotype. The CDR3 nucleotides read TGCGCCAGCAGCCAAGACGGGACAGGGTCCTACGAGCAGTACTTC. This encodes CASSQDGTGSYEQYF. The chain joins TRBV4-3 to TRBJ2-7; the match to TRBD1 covers 9 bases. This CDR3 comprises 15 residues. Germline V CDR1 and CDR2: LGHNA, YSLEER. J gave up 1 base and V 0 bases, and 1 base lay outside the gene matches.

This clonotype was counted many times. The V and J genes are TRBV11-2 and TRBJ1-2, with D unclear. From germline, CDR1 is SGHAT and CDR2 FQNNGV. Trimming cost V 5 bases and J 2 bases, with 12 bases left between them. The CDR3 extends over 14 amino acids. In nucleotides, the CDR3 is TGTGCCAGCAGCCACCTCGAGACCAACTATGGCTACACCTTC. Amino acid sequence: CASSHLETNYGYTF.